A selection of T cell receptor beta chains follows, all from one sample in a study of cytomegalovirus exposure and HLA in healthy donors. TCRdb's table, derived via immunoSEQ multiplex PCR, lists solely in-frame clones and lacks some. In the table there are about 140,000 clones, around three quarters of which are singletons. The sequenced material came from PBMCs. Receptors were obtained from a woman in her late teens or twenties in good health and CMV-seropositive. Each CDR3 is given with its conserved first and last residue. Fields, in order: J gene, D gene, clone size, V gene, CDR3 DNA, CDR3 protein. The D gene is left open where the match is weak. Only part of the rows carry a size: once, few, many, or a class if the clone is expanded.

j_call: TRBJ2-1
d_call: TRBD2
clone_size: .
v_call: TRBV6-6
cdr3_nt: TGTGCCAGCAGACTTAGCGGGGGACACCGTGAGCAGTTCTTC
cdr3_aa: CASRLSGGHREQFF

j_call: TRBJ2-5
d_call: TRBD2
clone_size: .
v_call: TRBV9
cdr3_nt: TGTGCCAGCAGCCTGACTAGCGACCACTTGAGGGCAGAGACCCAGTACTTC
cdr3_aa: CASSLTSDHLRAETQYF

j_call: TRBJ1-2
d_call: .
clone_size: .
v_call: TRBV9
cdr3_nt: TGTGCCAGCAGCGAGGGGACAACTCCCCTCTATGGCTACACCTTC
cdr3_aa: CASSEGTTPLYGYTF

j_call: TRBJ1-1
d_call: .
clone_size: .
v_call: TRBV14
cdr3_nt: TGTGCCAGCAGCCCCCTGAGTGAGGCAGCTTTCTTT
cdr3_aa: CASSPLSEAAFF

j_call: TRBJ2-5
d_call: TRBD1
clone_size: .
v_call: TRBV5-5
cdr3_nt: TGTGCCAGCAGCTTGGCCGGGACAGGGAGGGCAGAGACCCAGTACTTC
cdr3_aa: CASSLAGTGRAETQYF

j_call: TRBJ1-1
d_call: .
clone_size: .
v_call: TRBV7-9
cdr3_nt: TGTGCCAGCAGTCGAGCGATGGGCACTGAAGCTTTCTTT
cdr3_aa: CASSRAMGTEAFF

j_call: TRBJ2-1
d_call: .
clone_size: once
v_call: TRBV7-2
cdr3_nt: TGTGCCAGCAGCTTAGGGGCTTCCTACAATGAGCAGTTCTTC
cdr3_aa: CASSLGASYNEQFF

j_call: TRBJ1-6
d_call: TRBD1
clone_size: .
v_call: TRBV2
cdr3_nt: TGTGCCAGCAGCCCCGGGACAGGGGGAAGCTTGAATTCACCCCTCCACTTT
cdr3_aa: CASSPGTGGSLNSPLHF

j_call: TRBJ1-2
d_call: .
clone_size: .
v_call: TRBV29-1
cdr3_nt: TGCAGCGTTGGTCAGGGGAATGGCTACACCTTC
cdr3_aa: CSVGQGNGYTF

j_call: TRBJ2-1
d_call: TRBD1
clone_size: .
v_call: TRBV2
cdr3_nt: TGTGCCAGCAGCCAGGACAGGGGGCTTAGGTATGAGCAGTTCTTC
cdr3_aa: CASSQDRGLRYEQFF

j_call: TRBJ2-2
d_call: .
clone_size: few
v_call: TRBV6-5
cdr3_nt: TGTGCCAGCAGTTACATCGGCGGGGCCGGGGAGCTGTTTTTT
cdr3_aa: CASSYIGGAGELFF

j_call: TRBJ2-7
d_call: TRBD1
clone_size: .
v_call: TRBV29-1
cdr3_nt: TGCAGCGCTTCCGGGACAGGGGAGCAACCGGTCGAGCAGTACTTC
cdr3_aa: CSASGTGEQPVEQYF

j_call: TRBJ1-4
d_call: .
clone_size: .
v_call: TRBV6-1
cdr3_nt: TGTGCCAGCGCCGCGGCAACTAATGAAAAACTGTTTTTT
cdr3_aa: CASAAATNEKLFF